This T cell receptor (beta chain) came from a study of blood T cells in healthy people across ages. Study findings and constraints: Significant beta diversity loss was already apparent by age roughly 40, declining roughly linearly. Long-lived and aged donors differed, with more naive CD4+ cells and higher diversity in the long-lived.

The ends were cut back, 7 bases at V and 5 bases at J, with 8 bases in the middle. This CDR3 region has 10 residues. Germline CDR1 is SQVTM and CDR2 is ANQGSEA. The use of a sample-barcoded 5' primer and a J-beta primer mix characterized a second PCR of about 7 to 12 cycles. In TCRdb, the 5' RACE reads were re-called with MiXCR into one record per CDR3 protein. The data contain more than 1,400,000 distinct CDR3 sequences, 35% to 45% of them singletons. For this clonotype: The antigen is undetermined. A read error may be the cause here, since a much bigger clone is one base away.

The TCR comes from a woman younger than 30 in good health. The sample consisted of blood. This rearrangement joins TRBV29-1 to TRBJ2-5; TRBD1 is a possible D gene (5 bases). CDR3 in DNA: TGCAGCGACAGACAGGAGACCCAGTACTTC. This gives the protein CSDRQETQYF.